The 27 T cell receptor beta chains listed next were all sequenced from one sample in a study of blood T cell repertoires in COVID-19. Assay: immunoSEQ multiplex PCR; the TCRdb copy retains only in-frame clones and omits some. The sample lists roughly 450,000 clones; 90% were seen once. The material sequenced was PBMCs or T cells enriched from blood (not recorded which). Every receptor here comes from a young man who had recovered from COVID-19.

This clone has only one observation. The J gene is TRBJ2-4, the V gene TRBV9; TRBD1 matches 9 bases. Germline trimming cut 5 bases from V and 5 bases from J; bases unmatched to any gene: 2. CDR1 is SGDLS, CDR2 YYNGEE, per germline. This CDR3 spans 13 amino acids. The CDR3 loop is CASSGTGQNIQYF. The CDR3 nucleotides read TGTGCCAGCAGTGGGACAGGGCAAAACATTCAGTACTTC.

The chain recombines TRBV27 with TRBJ2-1, with no clear D. Germline lookup yields CDR1 MNHEY and CDR2 SMNVEV (reference sequence). Trimming removed 3 bases at V and 12 bases at J, with 12 bases between. The CDR3 has 12 amino acids. CDR3 loop: CASSFSRQRQFF. The CDR3 nucleotides read TGTGCCAGCAGTTTTAGCCGCCAGCGGCAGTTCTTC.

The CDR3 spells CASSQRGGVNTEAFF. The CDR3 DNA reads as TGCGCCAGCAGCCAGCGAGGGGGAGTGAACACTGAAGCTTTCTTT. The rearrangement links TRBV4-1 to TRBJ1-1, with a possible D match to TRBD1 (6 bases). CDR3 length: 15 residues. Trimming pared 3 bases from V and 0 bases from J, leaving 11 bases between. CDR1 is MGHRA, CDR2 YSYEKL, per germline.

The chain combines TRBV14 with TRBJ1-2; tentative D call: TRBD1 (6 bases). Per the germline V gene, CDR1 is SGHDN and CDR2 is FVKESK. Trimming shortened V by 4 bases and J by 11 bases, and 23 bases separated the two germline ends. The CDR3 has 15 amino acids. The CDR3 sequence: CASSPPGGGLQGYTF. CDR3 in DNA: TGTGCCAGCAGCCCCCCGGGGGGGGGACTTCAGGGGTACACCTTC.

The chain joins TRBV27 to TRBJ2-7, with 14 nucleotides matching TRBD2. There are 15 residues in the CDR3. CDR1 MNHEY and CDR2 SMNVEV come from the germline V gene (reference sequence). The V segment lost 5 bases and the J segment 6 bases; nucleotides outside the gene matches: 6. This CDR3 is CASSLGLAGGLEQYF. The CDR3 DNA reads as TGTGCCAGCAGTCTAGGACTAGCGGGAGGTCTCGAGCAGTACTTC.

The V call is TRBV3-1 (or the pseudogene TRBV3-2), the J call TRBJ1-1, with D maybe TRBD1 (5 bases). This CDR3 is built from 14 residues. The V end lost 0 bases, the J end lost 1 base, and 6 bases lay between the germline ends. From germline, CDR1 is LGHDT and CDR2 YNNKEL (reference sequence). This CDR3 reads CASSQEQENTEAFF. In DNA, the CDR3 is TGTGCCAGCAGCCAAGAACAGGAGAACACTGAAGCTTTCTTT.

The CDR3, as DNA: TGTGCCAGCAGCATACGGGGACAGGCCCTTTACGAGCAGTACTTC. It specifies CASSIRGQALYEQYF. V usage is TRBV7-9 and J usage is TRBJ2-7; 8 bases match TRBD1. Germline V CDR1 and CDR2: SEHNR, FQNEAQ (reference sequence). The CDR3 length is 15 residues. With 5 bases clipped from V and 4 bases from J, the junction kept 10 bases outside the gene matches.

The V gene is TRBV5-1, the J gene TRBJ1-6; the D is unclear. In germline, CDR1 is SGHRS, CDR2 YFSETQ. The CDR3 sequence is 15 residues long. Trimming shortened V by 7 bases and J by 7 bases, and 18 bases separated the two germline ends. The CDR3 spells CASEVPPRANSPLHF. The CDR3 nucleotides read TGCGCCAGCGAGGTCCCGCCCCGCGCCAATTCACCCCTCCACTTT.

The chain has TRBV5-8 and TRBJ1-2; D ambiguous. Trimming took off 0 bases at V and 4 bases at J, with 16 bases between the two ends. Germline V gene data show CDR1 as SGHTS and CDR2 as YDEGEE. The CDR3 extends over 16 amino acids. CDR3 sequence reads: CASSLAIGENGYGYTF. The CDR3, as DNA: TGTGCCAGCAGCTTGGCCATCGGGGAGAATGGCTATGGCTACACCTTC.

This chain uses TRBV7-6 with TRBJ1-1, with 8 bases identical to TRBD1. With V trimmed by 5 bases and J by 4 bases, 3 bases remained unmatched. This CDR3 is 13 amino acids long. The germline V gene has CDR1 SGHVS and CDR2 FNYEAQ. This CDR3 is CASSPGTGTEAFF. CDR3 DNA: TGTGCCAGCAGCCCCGGGACAGGCACTGAAGCTTTCTTT.

The genes are TRBV3-1 (or the pseudogene TRBV3-2) and TRBJ2-1; 8 nucleotides agree with TRBD2. Per germline, CDR1 LGHDT and CDR2 YNNKEL (reference sequence). J gave up 6 bases and V 2 bases, and 15 bases lay outside the gene matches. The CDR3 sequence is 18 residues long. CDR3: CASSQPRATGTRPNEQFF. The CDR3 coding sequence is TGTGCCAGCAGCCAACCGCGTGCGACCGGGACTAGACCCAATGAGCAGTTCTTC.

The gene calls are TRBV2 and TRBJ2-5, with 8 bases matching TRBD2. Germline values: CDR1 SNHLY, CDR2 FYNNEI. J lost 5 bases, V lost 6 bases, and 14 bases had no gene match. The CDR3 runs 16 residues. The CDR3 DNA reads TGTGCCAGCAGCCTCCCGGGACTAGACTTGAGGGAGACCCAGTACTTC. This translates into CASSLPGLDLRETQYF.

This rearrangement joins TRBV7-9 to TRBJ1-3; 8 bases align to TRBD1. Germline CDR1 reads SEHNR; CDR2 reads FQNEAQ (reference sequence). The ends lost 5 bases at V and 3 bases at J; junction bases unmatched: 9. The CDR3 sequence is 16 residues long. The CDR3 DNA follows: TGTGCCAGCAGCCCGTTGCAGGGGGCAGGTGGAAACACCATATATTTT. Amino acids: CASSPLQGAGGNTIYF.

The chain is built from TRBV27 and TRBJ1-6, with D maybe TRBD1 (5 bases). The CDR3 spans 14 residues. V lost 7 bases and J lost 9, with 16 bases in between. Per germline, CDR1 MNHEY and CDR2 SMNVEV (reference sequence). The CDR3 nucleotides read TGTGCCAGCACCCTCCGGGGGGACGGTTCACCCCTCCACTTT. Its protein is CASTLRGDGSPLHF.

V and J are TRBV2 and TRBJ1-5, with D perhaps matching TRBD1 (6 bases). The germline gives CDR1 SNHLY, CDR2 FYNNEI. There are 14 residues in the CDR3. Trimming took off 3 bases at V and 2 bases at J, with 8 bases between the two ends. The CDR3 here is CASSDHRGNQPQHF. The CDR3 DNA reads as TGTGCCAGCAGTGATCACAGGGGCAATCAGCCCCAGCATTTT.

The V and J genes are TRBV19 and TRBJ1-1; 7 bases are shared with TRBD1. Germline-derived CDR1 and CDR2 are LNHDA and SQIVND (reference sequence). V trimming: 7 bases; J trimming: 0 bases; junction bases outside the gene matches: 8. The CDR3 totals 15 residues. Written as DNA, the CDR3 is TGTGCCAGTATGAGACAGGGATCCATGAACACTGAAGCTTTCTTT. Its translation: CASMRQGSMNTEAFF.

V and J are TRBV6-5 and TRBJ1-3, with no clear D. CDR1 MNHEY and CDR2 SVGAGI come from the germline V gene. Trimming cost V 6 bases and J 1 base, with 10 bases left between them. There are 14 residues in the CDR3. As DNA, the CDR3 is TGTGCCAGCAGGGCCGATAATTCTGGAAACACCATATATTTT. It specifies CASRADNSGNTIYF.

The rearrangement links TRBV28 to TRBJ2-1; 12 nucleotides line up with TRBD2. With 5 bases clipped from V and 5 bases from J, the junction kept 13 bases outside the gene matches. The CDR3 spans 18 residues. The germline gives CDR1 MDHEN, CDR2 SYDVKM. CDR3 sequence (DNA): TGTGCCAGCAGTCCCATATCGCGGGGACTAGCGGGCCACAATGAGCAGTTCTTC. As protein: CASSPISRGLAGHNEQFF.

This clone appeared a single time. V usage is TRBV7-3 and J usage is TRBJ2-2; D possibly corresponds to TRBD1 (5 bases). Trimming removed 5 bases from V and 5 bases from J, with 15 bases in between. The CDR3 is made up of 15 amino acids. Germline assignment: CDR1 SGHTA and CDR2 FQGTGA. CDR3 DNA: TGTGCCAGCAGCCCCAGGGCCCAGGGAACCGGGGAGCTGTTTTTT. Its protein product is CASSPRAQGTGELFF.

The V and J genes are TRBV14 and TRBJ2-3, with D maybe TRBD2 (6 bases). CDR3 size: 16 residues. V gave up 4 bases and J gave up 0 bases, with 14 bases separating them. Germline CDR1 is SGHDN and CDR2 is FVKESK. CDR3 amino acids: CASSPIAALSTDTQYF. CDR3 nucleotides: TGTGCCAGCAGCCCCATAGCGGCCCTAAGCACAGATACGCAGTATTTT.

The V call is TRBV29-1, the J call TRBJ2-1; TRBD2 matches 11 bases. Per the germline V gene, CDR1 is SQVTM and CDR2 is ANQGSEA. Trimming cost V 6 bases and J 4 bases; bases outside gene matches: 5. This CDR3 spans 14 amino acids. CDR3 coding DNA: TGCAGCGTCGGGACTAGCGGTGTATACAATGAGCAGTTCTTC. Translated: CSVGTSGVYNEQFF.

This chain uses TRBV7-9 with TRBJ1-2, with 8 nucleotides matching TRBD1. This CDR3 spans 14 amino acids. Germline V gives CDR1 SEHNR, CDR2 FQNEAQ (reference sequence). V lost 5 bases, J lost 0 bases, and 2 bases stayed unmatched. The CDR3 nucleotides are TGTGCCAGCAGCGGACAGGGTGCTAACTATGGCTACACCTTC. Translating it yields CASSGQGANYGYTF. Complete variable domain (other parts from reference TRBV7-9 and TRBJ1-2): DTGVSQNPRHKITKRGQNVTFRCDPISEHNRLYWYRQTLGQGPEFLTYFQNEAQLEKSRLLSDRFSAERPKGSFSTLEIQRTEQGDSAMYLCASSGQGANYGYTFGSGTRLTVV.

V is TRBV5-6 and J is TRBJ2-5, with TRBD2 matching 8 bases. The CDR3 runs to 13 residues. V lost 5 bases and J lost 5; bases outside the gene matches: 5. CDR1 and CDR2 (germline): SGHDT, YYEEEE. DNA for the CDR3: TGTGCCAGCAGGATAGCGGGGACCGAGACCCAGTACTTC. Its translation is CASRIAGTETQYF.

In this sample, this clone turned up once. V usage is TRBV5-1 and J usage is TRBJ1-3; TRBD1 agrees at 8 bases. The CDR3 runs to 16 residues. Germline trimming cut 0 bases from V and 4 bases from J; bases unmatched to any gene: 6. Germline V gene sequence: CDR1 SGHRS, CDR2 YFSETQ. For the CDR3, the DNA is TGCGCCAGCAGCTTGGCTCCGACAGGGGTCGGAAACACCATATATTTT. This sequence encodes CASSLAPTGVGNTIYF.

The V call is TRBV9, the J call TRBJ1-5; 10 bases line up with TRBD1. The CDR3 contains 12 residues. Germline V gene lookup returns CDR1 SGDLS and CDR2 YYNGEE. V shed 8 bases, J shed 6 bases, and the junction held 2 bases outside the gene matches. CDR3 in amino acids: CASGTGVQPQHF. CDR3 bases: TGTGCCAGTGGGACAGGGGTTCAGCCCCAGCATTTT.

This clone was observed a single time. The V and J genes are TRBV12-2 and TRBJ2-5; the table's D call TRBD2 went unverified against the DNA. TRBV12-2 is marked as a pseudogene. This CDR3 contains 14 residues. CDR3 protein: CASRTPRGKETQYF. In DNA form, the CDR3 reads TGTGCAAGTCGAACGCCCCGGGGAAAAGAGACCCAGTACTTC.

The chain links TRBV9 to TRBJ1-3; TRBD1 matches 9 bases. The trim removed 0 bases at V and 3 bases at J, leaving 7 bases unmatched. Germline CDR1 SGDLS, CDR2 YYNGEE. The CDR3 sequence is 17 residues long. CDR3 sequence reads: CASSVVPGQGRGNTIYF. As DNA, the CDR3 is TGTGCCAGCAGCGTAGTTCCGGGACAGGGACGTGGAAACACCATATATTTT.